The table lists the clone carrying this TCR beta chain with many counts. The sample's time point: persistent/refractory GD, antithyroid drugs over 5 years with positive TRAb. With RNA extracted from PBMCs as input, the TCR library was made. Tubes containing EDTA received about 9.7 milliliters of drawn peripheral blood. Relying on iRepertoire HTBI primers and Arm-PCR of CDR3 regions, the team built TCR beta libraries. TCRdb redid the calling of the multiplex PCR reads with MiXCR, one entry per CDR3 protein. The repertoire holds 400,000 to 500,000 distinct CDR3 sequences, with over 20% as singletons. These data belong to a study of regulatory T cells in long-lasting Graves disease. For the study at large: The definition of persistent Graves' disease was over 5 years of antithyroid drugs with positive TSH receptor antibodies.

J gave up 7 bases and V 6 bases, and 13 bases lay outside the gene matches. The CDR3 spans 15 residues. The receptor was derived from a female donor with Graves disease. The input for sequencing was peripheral blood mononuclear cells (PBMCs), taken when the disease was refractory, from a patient treated with antithyroid drugs. The gene calls are TRBV12-3 or TRBV12-4 and TRBJ1-1, with 8 bases aligning to TRBD1. CDR3 DNA sequence: TGTGCCAGCAGCTTCACTCCAGGGGGCGTCGATGAAGCTTTCTTT. Translated: CASSFTPGGVDEAFF.